This T cell receptor beta chain was identified during a study of cytomegalovirus exposure and HLA in healthy donors. Points from the study as a whole: There were reportedly fewer N-insertions in an Asian-associated ancestry cluster than the approximately 640-donor mean, in a later analysis. Across donors, most TCRs were seen rarely, yet some public ones were widespread.

This CDR3 comprises 17 residues. CDR1 MNHEY and CDR2 SMNVEV come from the germline V gene (reference sequence). Trimming cost V 1 base and J 4 bases, with 17 bases left between them. Of note for this clone: No antigen is known for it.

Primers included in the PCR were 60 Vbeta and 13 Jbeta primers. Original methodology: A follow-up analysis tallied 70 million to 80 million unique TCR beta chains, approximately 10 million shared. Here immunoSEQ multiplex PCR was the method, and the copy in TCRdb shows in-frame clones only, minus some. V, J and clone size are taken as reported in that table, and D and trimming were inferred from the DNA itself. The sample table includes 30,000 to 40,000 clones. This clonotype originated in a woman in her forties in good health and CMV-seropositive. This chain links TRBV27 with TRBJ2-1; D may be TRBD2 (5 bases). Specimen: PBMCs. In DNA form, the CDR3 reads TGTGCCAGCAGTTTATGGCTACCCACCGGCGGGTACAATGAGCAGTTCTTC. Translated, it gives CASSLWLPTGGYNEQFF.